These 21 T cell receptor beta chains originate from one sample sequenced in a study of OX40 agonist ivuxolimab in advanced cancers. The table came from immunoSEQ multiplex PCR; TCRdb's copy has only in-frame clones and leaves some out. The table records about 50,000 clones, approximately 91% of them present only once. The starting material was CD4+ or CD8+ T cells sorted from blood, obtained in a trial of the OX40 agonist ivuxolimab. The receptors were gathered from an adult with an advanced solid tumor such as melanoma, head and neck, liver or kidney cancer.

On this clone itself: Relative to the germline gene, one junction end is altered; a read error may explain this. This chain connects TRBV7-7 to TRBJ2-7; tentatively, D is TRBD2 (6 bases). The CDR3 sequence is 17 residues long. Germline-derived CDR1 and CDR2 are SSHAT and FNYEAQ (reference sequence). CDR3 residues: CASTLREDHHLSYEQYF. The CDR3, as DNA: TGTGCTAGCACCCTCAGGGAGGACCACCATTTGAGCTACGAGCAGTACTTC.

The V gene is TRBV6-6, the J gene TRBJ2-7; D not resolved. V dropped 7 bases and J dropped 5 bases, with 18 bases sitting between them. Germline CDR1 MNHNY, CDR2 SVGAGI (reference sequence). The CDR3 consists of 14 residues. The CDR3 coding sequence is TGTGCCAGCAACCCGAGGATAGCCACCGACGAGCAGTACTTC. Translated: CASNPRIATDEQYF.

In this sample, this clone turned up once. This sequence joins TRBV2 and TRBJ2-1; perhaps TRBD1 as D (5 bases). Trimming pared 6 bases from V and 10 bases from J, leaving 16 bases between. The length of the CDR3 is 13 residues. Germline CDR1 is SNHLY and CDR2 is FYNNEI. For the CDR3, the DNA is TGTGCCAGCAGGGTGGCTCAGGGCGGCGAGCAGTTCTTC. Its translation: CASRVAQGGEQFF.

This clone was recorded only once. The chain couples TRBV5-1 to TRBJ2-3, with a weak D call TRBD2 (6 bases). The germline V gene encodes CDR1 SGHRS and CDR2 YFSETQ. This CDR3 is 12 amino acids long. The V end was cut by 5 bases, the J end by 6 bases, with 10 bases between. The CDR3 bases are TGCGCCAGCAGACTAGCAGGCGATACGCAGTATTTT. Its protein is CASRLAGDTQYF. The full variable domain, with the rest looked up from reference TRBV5-1 and TRBJ2-3, is KAGVTQTPRYLIKTRGQQVTLSCSPISGHRSVSWYQQTPGQGLQFLFEYFSETQRNKGNFPGRFSGRQFSNSRSEMNVSTLELGDSALYLCASRLAGDTQYFGPGTRLTVL.

CDR3 sequence: CASSLTSRGSGYTF. The CDR3, as DNA: TGTGCCAGCAGCTTAACGAGTAGGGGAAGTGGCTACACCTTC. V is TRBV7-3 and J is TRBJ1-2; weak D call: TRBD1 (5 bases). V lost 0 bases, J lost 7 bases, and 12 bases lay in between. CDR3 length: 14 amino acids. Germline V gene sequence: CDR1 SGHTA, CDR2 FQGTGA.

The chain combines TRBV6-1 with TRBJ1-5; D is unclear. The germline CDR1 and CDR2 sequences are MNHNS and SASEGT. Trimming removed 3 bases at V and 5 bases at J, with 17 bases between. The CDR3 consists of 16 residues. In DNA, the CDR3 is TGTGCCAGCAGTGAGAGAACTTGGGCCTTATATCAGCCCCAGCATTTT. This translates into CASSERTWALYQPQHF.

This sequence joins TRBV30 and TRBJ2-2, with D unresolved. The ends were cut back, 4 bases at V and 4 bases at J, with 10 bases in the middle. The germline V gene has CDR1 GTSNPN and CDR2 SVGIG (reference sequence). This CDR3 has 13 amino acids. The CDR3 DNA reads as TGTGCCTGGAATACTCGATTCACCGGGGAGCTGTTTTTT. Amino acid sequence: CAWNTRFTGELFF.

The chain recombines TRBV5-1 with TRBJ2-5; no reliable D call. Deletions cut 0 bases from V and 5 bases from J, with 11 bases between. This CDR3 has 14 amino acids. Germline V gives CDR1 SGHRS, CDR2 YFSETQ. CDR3 loop: CASSLEGLAETQYF. The CDR3 DNA is TGCGCCAGCAGCTTGGAGGGCCTTGCTGAGACCCAGTACTTC.

The chain has TRBV29-1 and TRBJ2-2, with 10 bases matching TRBD2. There are 15 residues in the CDR3. Germline V gene sequence: CDR1 SQVTM, CDR2 ANQGSEA. With 3 bases clipped from V and 5 bases from J, the junction kept 6 bases outside the gene matches. As DNA, the CDR3 is TGCAGCGTTGATTCTAGCGGGAGTGGGACCGGGGAGCTGTTTTTT. Its translation is CSVDSSGSGTGELFF.

The chain links TRBV4-1 to TRBJ1-6; D gene ambiguous. V was cut by 0 bases and J by 7 bases, with 7 bases left in between. The CDR3 runs to 14 residues. The germline CDR1 and CDR2 sequences are MGHRA and YSYEKL. The CDR3 here is CASSQDLQNSPLHF. CDR3 nucleotide sequence: TGCGCCAGCAGCCAAGACTTACAGAATTCACCCCTCCACTTT.

This chain links TRBV6-1 with TRBJ2-1, with D perhaps TRBD1 (5 bases). Trimming cost V 5 bases and J 4 bases, with 15 bases left between them. Looked up from germline, CDR1 is MNHNS and CDR2 is SASEGT. CDR3 length: 15 amino acids. As DNA, the CDR3 is TGTGCCAGCAGTACAGGTCAACGGCATTACAATGAGCAGTTCTTC. Its translation is CASSTGQRHYNEQFF.

The chain combines TRBV7-2 with TRBJ2-3; 7 positions agree with TRBD2. The CDR3 has 11 amino acids. CDR1 SGHTA and CDR2 FQGNSA come from the germline V gene. V was clipped by 11 bases and J by 10 bases; unmatched bases: 9. CDR3 protein: CARGTAGAQYF. Written as DNA, the CDR3 is TGTGCCCGAGGGACGGCGGGGGCGCAGTATTTT.

V usage is TRBV10-3 and J usage is TRBJ1-3; D may be TRBD1 (5 bases). The CDR3 sequence is 16 residues long. Deletions cut 3 bases from V and 0 bases from J, with 12 bases between. The germline CDR1 and CDR2 sequences are ENHRY and SYGVKD. Here the CDR3 reads CAISEWGPSSGNTIYF. In DNA form, the CDR3 reads TGTGCCATCAGTGAATGGGGACCGAGCTCTGGAAACACCATATATTTT.

The chain combines TRBV28 with TRBJ2-7, with 8 bases lining up with TRBD2. Trimming took 6 bases from V and 4 from J; bases not matched to a gene: 8. Germline-derived CDR1 and CDR2 are MDHEN and SYDVKM. The CDR3 has 14 residues. In DNA, the CDR3 is TGTGCCAGCAGAGAAACGGGACTAGTTTACGAGCAGTACTTC. Protein sequence: CASRETGLVYEQYF.

CDR3 DNA: TGTGCCAGCAGCCAACGGGAAGGCAGCGGACAGGATTTCTTT. It codes for CASSQREGSGQDFF. The chain has TRBV14 and TRBJ1-1; TRBD1 matches at 7 bases. The germline gives CDR1 SGHDN, CDR2 FVKESK. The V segment lost 2 bases and the J segment 13 bases; nucleotides outside the gene matches: 13. This CDR3 is 14 amino acids long. Supplemented by reference TRBV14 and TRBJ1-1, the full variable domain reads EAGVTQFPSHSVIEKGQTVTLRCDPISGHDNLYWYRRVMGKEIKFLLHFVKESKQDESGMPNNRFLAERTGGTYSTLKVQPAELEDSGVYFCASSQREGSGQDFFGQGTRLTVV.

The V gene is TRBV7-9, the J gene TRBJ2-2; D not certain. The CDR3 is made up of 13 amino acids. From germline, CDR1 is SEHNR and CDR2 FQNEAQ (reference sequence). V lost 6 bases to trimming and J lost 5 bases, with 10 bases between them. This CDR3 is CASSLRVTGELFF. The CDR3 DNA sequence: TGTGCCAGCAGTTTAAGGGTGACCGGGGAGCTGTTTTTT.

V usage is TRBV2 and J usage is TRBJ2-2; D perhaps matches TRBD1 (6 bases). The CDR3 sequence is 15 residues long. The germline gives CDR1 SNHLY, CDR2 FYNNEI. Trimming cost V 11 bases and J 1 base, with 17 bases left between them. CDR3 nucleotides: TGTGCCTCCTCCCTGCAGACAGGGAACACCGGGGAGCTGTTTTTT. The encoded protein is CASSLQTGNTGELFF.

This clone was counted only a few times. The rearrangement uses TRBV5-6 and TRBJ1-2; no firm D call. CDR1 SGHDT and CDR2 YYEEEE come from the germline V gene. V was trimmed by 6 bases and J by 4 bases, leaving 19 bases between them. The CDR3 length is 15 residues. CDR3 amino acids: CASILEGLEGYGYTF. CDR3 sequence (DNA): TGTGCCAGCATCCTAGAGGGTCTCGAGGGCTATGGCTACACCTTC.

J is TRBJ1-1 and V is TRBV5-1; weak D call: TRBD1 (5 bases). Between the trimmed V and J ends, which lost 0 bases and 5 bases, there was a span of 8 bases. The length of the CDR3 is 13 residues. Germline lookup yields CDR1 SGHRS and CDR2 YFSETQ. The CDR3 sequence is CASSLGDRTEAFF. The CDR3 bases are TGCGCCAGCAGCTTGGGAGACAGAACTGAAGCTTTCTTT.

J is TRBJ1-2 and V is TRBV30; D is unclear. This CDR3 region has 14 residues. In germline, CDR1 is GTSNPN, CDR2 SVGIG (reference sequence). Trimming shortened V by 1 base and J by 4 bases, and 13 bases separated the two germline ends. The CDR3 reads CAWSDTPASYGYTF. In DNA form, the CDR3 reads TGTGCCTGGAGTGATACTCCCGCTAGCTATGGCTACACCTTC.

This rearrangement joins TRBV5-1 to TRBJ2-2; D might be TRBD1 (5 bases). V lost 2 bases, J lost 1 base, and 6 bases lay in between. The CDR3 is made up of 14 amino acids. Germline values: CDR1 SGHRS, CDR2 YFSETQ. Here the CDR3 DNA reads TGCGCCAGCAGCTTAGGGGAGAACACCGGGGAGCTGTTTTTT. Translated: CASSLGENTGELFF. Full variable domain (remainder filled in from reference TRBV5-1 and TRBJ2-2): KAGVTQTPRYLIKTRGQQVTLSCSPISGHRSVSWYQQTPGQGLQFLFEYFSETQRNKGNFPGRFSGRQFSNSRSEMNVSTLELGDSALYLCASSLGENTGELFFGEGSRLTVL.